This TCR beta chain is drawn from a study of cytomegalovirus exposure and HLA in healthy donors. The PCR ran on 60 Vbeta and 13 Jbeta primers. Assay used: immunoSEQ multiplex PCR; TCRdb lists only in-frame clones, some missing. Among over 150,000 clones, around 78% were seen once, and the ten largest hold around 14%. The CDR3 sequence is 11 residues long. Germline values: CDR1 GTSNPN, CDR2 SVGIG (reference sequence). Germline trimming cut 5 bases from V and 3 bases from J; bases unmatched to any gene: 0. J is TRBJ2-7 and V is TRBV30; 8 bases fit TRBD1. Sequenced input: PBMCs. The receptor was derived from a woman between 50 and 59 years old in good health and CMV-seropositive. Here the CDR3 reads CAWDRGYEQYF. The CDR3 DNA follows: TGTGCCTGGGACAGGGGCTACGAGCAGTACTTC.